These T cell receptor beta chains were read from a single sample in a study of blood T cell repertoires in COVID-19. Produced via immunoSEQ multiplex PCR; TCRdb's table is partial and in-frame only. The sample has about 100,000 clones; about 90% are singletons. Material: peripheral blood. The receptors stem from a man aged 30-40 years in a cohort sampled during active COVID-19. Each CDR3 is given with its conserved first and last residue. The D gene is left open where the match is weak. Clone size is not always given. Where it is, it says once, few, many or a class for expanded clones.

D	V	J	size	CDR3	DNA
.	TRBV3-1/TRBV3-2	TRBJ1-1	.	CASSQGGNTEAFF	TGTGCCAGCAGCCAAGGAGGGAACACTGAAGCTTTCTTT
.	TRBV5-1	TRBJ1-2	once	CASSLGVAEGYTF	TGCGCCAGCAGCTTGGGTGTAGCGGAGGGCTACACCTTC
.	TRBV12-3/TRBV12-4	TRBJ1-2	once	CASRGGGYGYTF	TGTGCCAGCAGGGGTGGAGGCTATGGCTACACCTTC
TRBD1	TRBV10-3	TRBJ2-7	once	CAISVSSGGASLEQYF	TGTGCCATCAGTGTTTCCTCAGGGGGCGCAAGTCTCGAGCAGTACTTC
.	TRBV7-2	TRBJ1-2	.	CASSFGPGQSNYGYTF	.
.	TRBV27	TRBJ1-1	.	CASSLDRFNTEAFF	TGTGCCAGCAGTTTAGACAGATTTAACACTGAAGCTTTCTTT
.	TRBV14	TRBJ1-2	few	CASSDGRGVGYTF	TGTGCCAGCAGCGACGGAAGAGGAGTTGGCTACACCTTC
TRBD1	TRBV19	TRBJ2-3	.	CASSIDPDRGIHTQYF	TGTGCCAGTAGTATAGATCCCGACAGGGGAATACATACGCAGTATTTT
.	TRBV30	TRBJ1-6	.	CAWSVGTDYNSPLHF	TGTGCCTGGAGTGTCGGGACTGATTATAATTCACCCCTCCACTTT
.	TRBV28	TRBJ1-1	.	CASSLEVTEAFF	TGTGCCAGCAGCCTGGAGGTAACTGAAGCTTTCTTT
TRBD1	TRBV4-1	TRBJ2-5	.	CASSQDSRGTGGRETQYF	TGCGCCAGCAGCCAAGATTCCCGAGGGACAGGGGGCCGGGAGACCCAGTACTTC
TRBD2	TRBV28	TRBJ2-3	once	CASSIQAGGQVDTQYF	TGTGCCAGCAGTATCCAAGCGGGGGGGCAGGTAGATACGCAGTATTTT
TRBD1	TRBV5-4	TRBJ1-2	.	CASSQLTGISRGYTF	TGTGCCAGCAGCCAGTTGACAGGGATTTCGAGGGGCTACACCTTC
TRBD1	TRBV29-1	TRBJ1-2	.	CSVDRATLYGYTF	TGCAGCGTCGACAGGGCCACTCTCTATGGCTACACCTTC
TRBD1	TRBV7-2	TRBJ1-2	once	CASSRTGVRGYTF	TGTGCCAGCAGTAGGACAGGGGTTAGAGGCTACACCTTC
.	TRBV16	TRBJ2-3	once	CASSPSHTSTDTQYF	TGTGCCAGCAGCCCGTCGCATACTAGCACAGATACGCAGTATTTT
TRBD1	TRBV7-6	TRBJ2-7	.	CASSLLGPGQDLPYEQYF	TGTGCCAGCAGCTTGTTGGGTCCGGGACAGGATTTACCCTACGAGCAGTACTTC
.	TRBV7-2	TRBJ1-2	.	CASSLAADFNYGYTF	TGTGCCAGCAGCTTGGCGGCAGACTTTAACTATGGCTACACCTTC
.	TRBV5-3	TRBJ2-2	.	CARSGNAEGNTGELFF	TGTGCCAGAAGCGGAAACGCGGAGGGAAACACCGGGGAGCTGTTTTTT
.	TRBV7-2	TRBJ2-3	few	CASSLVGADTQYF	TGTGCCAGCAGCTTAGTCGGGGCAGATACGCAGTATTTT
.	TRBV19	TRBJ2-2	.	CASSIGYTGELFF	TGTGCCAGTAGTATAGGTTATACAGGGGAGCTGTTTTTT
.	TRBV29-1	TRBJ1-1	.	CSVEVRGGTEAFF	TGCAGCGTTGAAGTCCGGGGTGGCACTGAAGCTTTCTTT
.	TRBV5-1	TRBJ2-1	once	CASSLGTGRVNEQFF	TGCGCCAGCAGCTTGGGTACGGGCAGGGTCAATGAGCAGTTCTTC
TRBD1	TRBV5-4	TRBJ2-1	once	CASSLELQGARNEQFF	TGTGCCAGCAGCTTGGAGCTTCAGGGGGCGCGAAATGAGCAGTTCTTC
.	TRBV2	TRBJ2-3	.	CASSERQSFGTDTQYF	TGTGCCAGCAGTGAACGACAGTCCTTCGGCACAGATACGCAGTATTTT
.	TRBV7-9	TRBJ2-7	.	CASSFFPSNRVSPQYF	TGTGCCAGCAGCTTTTTTCCGTCCAACAGGGTGTCCCCGCAGTACTTC
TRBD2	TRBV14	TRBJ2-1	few	CASSLMTSGGTPREQFF	TGTGCCAGCAGCCTAATGACTAGCGGGGGGACGCCTCGTGAGCAGTTCTTC
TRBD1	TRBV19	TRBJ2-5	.	CASSLWTGSIQETQYF	TGTGCCAGTAGTCTCTGGACAGGGTCCATCCAAGAGACCCAGTACTTC
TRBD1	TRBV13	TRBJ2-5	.	CASSLGQGPGGFETQYF	TGTGCCAGCAGCTTGGGTCAGGGGCCAGGGGGATTTGAGACCCAGTACTTC
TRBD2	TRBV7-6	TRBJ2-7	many	CASSLEGWTSGGRSYEQYF	TGTGCCAGCAGCTTAGAGGGATGGACTAGCGGGGGCCGCTCCTACGAGCAGTACTTC
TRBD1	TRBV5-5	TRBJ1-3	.	CASSQATGGITGNTIYF	TGTGCCAGCAGCCAAGCGACAGGGGGCATTACTGGAAACACCATATATTTT
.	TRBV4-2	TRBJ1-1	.	CASSPGVSEAFF	TGTGCCAGCAGCCCCGGAGTCTCTGAAGCTTTCTTT
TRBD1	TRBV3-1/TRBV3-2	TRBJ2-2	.	CASSQVGTGIGELFF	TGTGCCAGCAGCCAGGTCGGGACAGGGATCGGGGAGCTGTTTTTT
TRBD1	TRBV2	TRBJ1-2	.	CASSAVGQGNYGYTF	TGTGCCAGCAGTGCTGTTGGACAGGGGAACTATGGCTACACCTTC
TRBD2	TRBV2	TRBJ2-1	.	CASSWTSGAGSTTEQFF	TGTGCCAGCAGTTGGACTAGCGGGGCAGGCTCCACGACTGAGCAGTTCTTC
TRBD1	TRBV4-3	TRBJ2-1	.	CASSPGTGGTYNEQFF	TGCGCCAGCAGCCCTGGGACAGGGGGGACTTACAATGAGCAGTTCTTC
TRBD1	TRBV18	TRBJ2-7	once	CASSPPAQGRYEQYF	TGTGCCAGCTCACCACCGGCACAGGGGCGCTACGAGCAGTACTTC
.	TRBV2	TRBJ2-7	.	CASSGDTYEQYF	TGTGCCAGCAGTGGGGACACTTACGAGCAGTACTTC
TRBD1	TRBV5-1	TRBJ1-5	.	CASSFGTGGEGNQPQHF	TGCGCCAGCAGCTTCGGGACAGGGGGCGAAGGCAATCAGCCCCAGCATTTT
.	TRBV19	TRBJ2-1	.	CASSIDPAAAYNEQFF	TGTGCCAGTAGTATAGATCCAGCGGCCGCCTACAATGAGCAGTTCTTC
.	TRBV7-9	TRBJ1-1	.	CASSLGSKAFF	TGTGCCAGCAGCTTAGGGTCTAAAGCTTTCTTT
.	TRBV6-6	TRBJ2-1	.	CASSASSYNEQFF	TGTGCCAGCAGCGCCAGCTCCTACAATGAGCAGTTCTTC
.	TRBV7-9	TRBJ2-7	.	CASSSVGAGQYF	TGTGCCAGCAGCTCGGTGGGGGCCGGTCAGTACTTC
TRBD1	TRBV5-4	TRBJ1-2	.	CASSLGAGQSLYGYTF	TGTGCCAGCAGCTTGGGCGCGGGACAGAGTTTGTATGGCTACACCTTC